The clone carrying this T cell receptor (beta chain) was found a few times. Clones were read by immunoSEQ multiplex PCR, and TCRdb kept only the in-frame ones, dropping some. The sample lists about 100,000 clones, approximately 94% occurring once. The sample originates from a study of OX40 agonist ivuxolimab in advanced cancers. The CDR3 is made up of 12 amino acids. Germline CDR1 SGHVS, CDR2 FNYEAQ. The germline V and J ends were trimmed by 4 bases and 4 bases, with 8 bases remaining between them. The chain carries TRBV7-6 and TRBJ2-7; D is undetermined. This TCR came from an adult with an advanced solid tumor such as melanoma, head and neck, liver or kidney cancer. This specimen consisted of CD4+ or CD8+ T cells sorted from blood, obtained in a trial of the OX40 agonist ivuxolimab. This CDR3 is CASSSLSYEQYF. The CDR3 DNA reads TGTGCCAGCAGCTCCCTTTCGTACGAGCAGTACTTC.